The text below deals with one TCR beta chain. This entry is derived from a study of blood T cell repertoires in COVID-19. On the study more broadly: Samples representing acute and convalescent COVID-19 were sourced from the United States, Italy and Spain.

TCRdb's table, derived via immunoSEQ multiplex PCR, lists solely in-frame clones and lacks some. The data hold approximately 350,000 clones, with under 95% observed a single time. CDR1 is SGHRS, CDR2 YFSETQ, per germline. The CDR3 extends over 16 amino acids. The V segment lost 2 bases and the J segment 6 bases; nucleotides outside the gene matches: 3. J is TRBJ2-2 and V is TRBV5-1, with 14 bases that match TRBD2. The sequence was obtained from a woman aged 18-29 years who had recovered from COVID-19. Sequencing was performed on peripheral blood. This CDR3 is CASSLGTSGSSGELFF. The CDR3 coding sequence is TGCGCCAGCAGCTTAGGGACTAGCGGGAGTTCCGGGGAGCTGTTTTTT. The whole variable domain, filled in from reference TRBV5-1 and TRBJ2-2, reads KAGVTQTPRYLIKTRGQQVTLSCSPISGHRSVSWYQQTPGQGLQFLFEYFSETQRNKGNFPGRFSGRQFSNSRSEMNVSTLELGDSALYLCASSLGTSGSSGELFFGEGSRLTVL.